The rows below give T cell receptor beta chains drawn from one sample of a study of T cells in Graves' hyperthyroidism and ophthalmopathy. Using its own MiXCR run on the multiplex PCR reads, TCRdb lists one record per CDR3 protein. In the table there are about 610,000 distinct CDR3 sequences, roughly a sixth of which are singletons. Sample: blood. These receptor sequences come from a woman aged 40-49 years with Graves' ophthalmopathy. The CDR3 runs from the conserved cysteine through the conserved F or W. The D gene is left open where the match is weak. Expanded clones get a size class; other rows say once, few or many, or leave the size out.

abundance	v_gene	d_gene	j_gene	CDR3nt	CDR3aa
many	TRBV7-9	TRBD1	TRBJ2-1	TGTGCCAGCAGCCCCTGGGACAGGGCGAGCGATGAGCAGTTCTTC	CASSPWDRASDEQFF
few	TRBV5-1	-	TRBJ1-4	TGCGCCAGCAGCTTGGGTCAGGGATTAACTAATGAAAAACTGTTTTTT	CASSLGQGLTNEKLFF
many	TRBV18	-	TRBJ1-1	TGTGCCAGCTCCCAAAACACACTGAACACTGAAGCTTTCTTT	CASSQNTLNTEAFF
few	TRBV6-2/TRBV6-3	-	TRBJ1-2	TGTGCCAGCAGTTTCGCGACCGGTGGCTACACCTTC	CASSFATGGYTF
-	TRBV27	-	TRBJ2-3	TGTGCCAGCAGTTTTTTGGTGGGGGAAACGCAGTATTTT	CASSFLVGETQYF
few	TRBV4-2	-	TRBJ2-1	TGTGCCAGCAGCCACGACCAGGGCGGAAGGAATGAGCAGTTCTTC	CASSHDQGGRNEQFF
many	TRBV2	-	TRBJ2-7	TGTGCCAGCCGTCCTAACCGGGACTCCAGGGGAGTCTACGAGCAGTACTTC	CASRPNRDSRGVYEQYF
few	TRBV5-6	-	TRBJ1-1	TGTGCCAGCAGCTTGGACAGGGAAGATCGCACTGAAGCTTTCTTT	CASSLDREDRTEAFF
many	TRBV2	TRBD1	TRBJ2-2	TGTGCCAGCAGAGAGACAGGGGGCATCGCGAACACCGGGGAGCTGTTTTTT	CASRETGGIANTGELFF
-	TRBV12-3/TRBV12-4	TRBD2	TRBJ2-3	TGTGCCAGCATTAAGACCGGGACTAGATTCGCCAGCACAGATACGCAGTATTTT	CASIKTGTRFASTDTQYF
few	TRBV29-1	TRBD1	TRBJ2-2	TGCAGCGCGACCGGGGACAGGGCCAACCTCGGCACCGGGGAGCTGTTTTTT	CSATGDRANLGTGELFF
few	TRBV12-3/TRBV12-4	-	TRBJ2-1	TGTGCCAGCAGCAACCTCGGCGGAGCTGGGAATGAGCAGTTCTTC	CASSNLGGAGNEQFF
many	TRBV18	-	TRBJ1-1	TGTGCCAGCTCACCAGGCTACGAGAACACTGAAGCTTTCTTT	CASSPGYENTEAFF
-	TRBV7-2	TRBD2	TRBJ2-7	TGTGTCAGCAGCCCCGACTGGCGGGGGGCGGAGCAGTACTTC	CVSSPDWRGAEQYF
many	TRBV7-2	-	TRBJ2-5	TGTGCCAGCAGCTTACTCAGGGAGACCCAGTACTTC	CASSLLRETQYF
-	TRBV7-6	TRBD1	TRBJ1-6	TGTGCCAGCAGCTCACCGGGACAGGGGGCTGTTTCACCCCTCCACTTT	CASSSPGQGAVSPLHF
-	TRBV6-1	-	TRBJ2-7	TGTGCCAGCGGCCTGAACGAGCAGTACTTC	CASGLNEQYF
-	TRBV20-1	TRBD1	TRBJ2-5	TGCAGGCTACCAGGGGGCGGGGTAGAGACCCAGTACTTC	CRLPGGGVETQYF
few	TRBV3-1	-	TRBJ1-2	TGTGCCAGCAGCCCCCGAGCTAACTATGGCTACACCTTC	CASSPRANYGYTF
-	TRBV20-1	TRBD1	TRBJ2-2	TGCAGTGCTAGAATAGGGACAGTTAACACCGGGGAGCTGTTTTTT	CSARIGTVNTGELFF
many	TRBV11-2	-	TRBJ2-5	TGTGCCAGCAGCCCGACAGAACAAGAGACCCAGTACTTC	CASSPTEQETQYF
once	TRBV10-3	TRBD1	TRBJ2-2	TGTGCCATCAGCCCGACAGGGGTTCCCGGGGAGCTGTTTTTT	CAISPTGVPGELFF
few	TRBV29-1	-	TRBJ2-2	TGCAGCGTTTTGCGGAACACCGGGGAGCTGTTTTTT	CSVLRNTGELFF
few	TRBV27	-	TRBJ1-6	TGTGCCAGCAGACCTCGGACGGCAACGGGTTCACCCCTCCACTTT	CASRPRTATGSPLHF
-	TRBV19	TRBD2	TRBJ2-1	TGTGCCAGTACCCCGCGTCTGACTAGCGGGAGAAATGAGCAGTTCTTC	CASTPRLTSGRNEQFF
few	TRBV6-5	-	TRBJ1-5	TGTGCCAGCAGTTACGGGAACAGGGTCGTTAGCAATCAGCCCCAGCATTTT	CASSYGNRVVSNQPQHF
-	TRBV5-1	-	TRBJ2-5	TGCGCCAGCAGCCTTTCCGGGGGACCAGAGACCCAGTACTTC	CASSLSGGPETQYF
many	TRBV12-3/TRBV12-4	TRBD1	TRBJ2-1	TGTGCCAGCAGTCTTACAGGGGCAGGGGAGCAGTTCTTC	CASSLTGAGEQFF
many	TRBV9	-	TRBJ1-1	TGTGCCAGCAGCCCGAGAGGGGGGGGCGGGAACACTGAAGCTTTCTTT	CASSPRGGGGNTEAFF
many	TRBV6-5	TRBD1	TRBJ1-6	TGTGCCAGCAGTTACTCGACAGGGGGGCATTCACCCCTCCACTTT	CASSYSTGGHSPLHF
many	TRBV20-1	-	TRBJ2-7	TGCAGTGCTATGGAGTCAAGGGTCTCCTACGAGCAGTACTTC	CSAMESRVSYEQYF
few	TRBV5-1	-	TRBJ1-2	TGCGCCAGCAGCTATACAGGGTCCGAAAGCGGGGAATATGGCTACACCTTC	CASSYTGSESGEYGYTF
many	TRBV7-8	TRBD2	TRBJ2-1	TGTGCCAGCAGCCTCCCTAGCGGGAGGCACAATGAGCAGTTCTTC	CASSLPSGRHNEQFF
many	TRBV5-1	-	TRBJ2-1	TGCGCCAGCTCCAGGTGGTTAGACGAAGACAATGAGCAGTTCTTC	CASSRWLDEDNEQFF
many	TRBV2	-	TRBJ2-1	TGTGCCAGCGGAGGAAGGGGACTCGGGGGTGAGCAGTTCTTC	CASGGRGLGGEQFF
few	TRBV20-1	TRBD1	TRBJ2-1	TGCAGTGCTAGACTCTTAGGGGGCCGGGCAAATGAGCAGTTCTTC	CSARLLGGRANEQFF
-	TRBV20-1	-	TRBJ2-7	TGCAGTGCTCTAGTTCCTCTTACAGGGAAATACGAGCAGTACTTC	CSALVPLTGKYEQYF
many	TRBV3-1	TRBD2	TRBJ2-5	TGTGCCAGCAGCTGGACTAGCGGGGGGGGTGGAGAGACCCAGTACTTC	CASSWTSGGGGETQYF
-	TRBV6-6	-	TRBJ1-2	TGTGCCAGCAGTTACCCAGAGCGACCCTATGGCTACACCTTC	CASSYPERPYGYTF
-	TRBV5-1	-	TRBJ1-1	TGCGCCAGCAGCTTGCCTATAGACACTGAAGCTTTCTTT	CASSLPIDTEAFF
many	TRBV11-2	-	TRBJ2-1	TGTGCCAACAGCTTGTTCGGCGGGCAACCCAATGAGCAGTTCTTC	CANSLFGGQPNEQFF
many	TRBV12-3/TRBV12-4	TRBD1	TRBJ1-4	TGTGCCAGCAGTTGGGGGACAGACGTTGAAAAACTGTTTTTT	CASSWGTDVEKLFF
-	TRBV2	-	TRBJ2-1	TGTGCCAGCACCGCAGGGGATGAGCAGTTCTTC	CASTAGDEQFF
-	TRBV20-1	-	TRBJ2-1	TGCAGTGCTAGAGATCACCCCCGTACCGGCAATGAGCAGTTCTTC	CSARDHPRTGNEQFF
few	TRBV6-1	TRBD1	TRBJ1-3	TGTGCCAGCAGTTCCGTGACAGGGTGGGGAAACACCATATATTTT	CASSSVTGWGNTIYF
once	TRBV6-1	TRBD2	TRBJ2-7	TGTGCCAGCAGATCCAGGACTAGCGGGCCCACCTACGAGCAGTACTTC	CASRSRTSGPTYEQYF
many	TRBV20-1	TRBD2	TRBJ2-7	TGCAGTGCCCCGGCCATCCCGGGGGGCGAGCAGTACTTC	CSAPAIPGGEQYF
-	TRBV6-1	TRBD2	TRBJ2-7	TGTGCCAGCAGGAGACTAGCTGCCTACGAGCAGTACTTC	CASRRLAAYEQYF
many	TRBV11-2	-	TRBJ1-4	TGTGCCAGCAGGTTTGGGGGCGGGGGTGAAAAACTGTTTTTT	CASRFGGGGEKLFF
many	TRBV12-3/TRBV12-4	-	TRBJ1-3	TGTGCCAGCAGCCAGACCGCCATTCTTTTTGCTGGAAACACCATATATTTT	CASSQTAILFAGNTIYF
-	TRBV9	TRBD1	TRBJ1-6	TGTGCCAGCAGCGTAACAGGGGATAATTCACCCCTCCACTTT	CASSVTGDNSPLHF
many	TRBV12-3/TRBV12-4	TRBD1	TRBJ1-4	TGTGCCAGCAGTAGCCGGACAGGGTCTAATGAAAAACTGTTTTTT	CASSSRTGSNEKLFF
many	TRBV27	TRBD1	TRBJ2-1	TGTGCCAGCAGTTTTTCCCCGACAGGGGTAGGTGAGCAGTTCTTC	CASSFSPTGVGEQFF
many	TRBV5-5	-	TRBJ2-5	TGTGCCAGCAGCCCCTGGGACATACAAGAGACCCAGTACTTC	CASSPWDIQETQYF